The count of the clone carrying this T cell receptor beta chain is one. Antigen specificity is unknown. There are 17 residues in the CDR3. V was cut by 4 bases and J by 4 bases, with 21 bases left in between. The data belong to a study of post-analysis software for immune sequencing data. Researchers reported that TCR beta cDNA libraries carried unique molecular identifiers. TCRdb reprocessed the PCR reads via MiXCR and lists one record per CDR3 protein. The sample holds around 700,000 distinct CDR3 sequences; 59% are singletons and the top ten take about 10%. Whole-study findings and limits: People with multiple sclerosis had a significantly lower normalized Chao1 diversity than controls did. TRBV5-6, TRBV5-1 and TRBV20-1 belonged to a set of about 5 TRBV segments that were more frequent in patients than controls.

Sequenced material: blood. This chain connects TRBV12-3 or TRBV12-4 to TRBJ2-3; D not resolved. This TCR came from a girl aged 2 to 9 with multiple sclerosis. The CDR3 coding sequence is TGTGCCAGCAGTTCGCCTGACCTCTGGCAGTATGCAGATACGCAGTATTTT. It specifies CASSSPDLWQYADTQYF.